In its sample, the clone carrying this T cell receptor (beta chain) was seen many times. This CDR3 is built from 13 residues. Germline assignment: CDR1 SGHTA and CDR2 FQGNSA. Trimming left V 6 bases short and J 7 bases short, with 12 bases between. This record belongs to a study of spatial heterogeneity in lung cancer. Each TCR cDNA molecule carried a unique molecular identifier. TCRdb re-called the 5' RACE reads with MiXCR, one entry per CDR3 protein. The sample has more than 45,000 distinct CDR3 sequences, about 5.8% seen once. The sample's time point: sample taken at primary tumor resection. Extraction of whole RNA from tumor, nontumor lung or frozen PBMC preceded unsorted sequencing.

This receptor was taken from a male donor with early-stage non-small cell lung cancer. V is TRBV7-2 and J is TRBJ1-4; D ambiguous. The starting material was PBMCs, obtained at surgery. The CDR3 reads CASRGISGEKLFF. The CDR3 region has the DNA TGTGCCAGCAGAGGAATTTCGGGTGAAAAACTGTTTTTT. Based on the CDR3 plus reference TRBV7-2 and TRBJ1-4, the full variable domain is GAGVSQSPSNKVTEKGKDVELRCDPISGHTALYWYRQSLGQGLEFLIYFQGNSAPDKSGLPSDRFSAERTGGSVSTLTIQRTQQEDSAVYLCASRGISGEKLFFGSGTQLSVL.